One and the same sample provided the 9 T cell receptor beta chains below, sequenced in a study of blood T cell repertoires in COVID-19 (dated by TCRdb to about 2020). Library construction relied on the immunoSEQ multiplex PCR assay. TCRdb limited this immuneACCESS table to in-frame rearrangements with V and J called. A share of clones is missing; checked studies link under half to unresolved V genes, and the rest is unexplained. This sample is represented by approximately 290,000 clones; about 90% of them were singletons. The ten largest clones represent around 4.5% of the sample. The sequenced material came from PBMCs or T cells enriched from blood (not recorded which). These receptors were taken from a woman aged 18-35 years with acute COVID-19.

This clone was found a few times. The chain has TRBV7-9 and TRBJ1-4; the D is unclear. Looked up from germline, CDR1 is SEHNR and CDR2 is FQNEAQ (reference sequence). CDR3 length: 15 residues. The V end lost 0 bases, the J end lost 1 base, and 6 bases lay between the germline ends. The CDR3 DNA sequence: TGTGCCAGCAGCTTAGCCGGAGGAACTAATGAAAAACTGTTTTTT. Translating it yields CASSLAGGTNEKLFF.

The chain links TRBV12-3 or TRBV12-4 to TRBJ1-5; TRBD1 is a possible D gene (5 bases). The V end lost 6 bases, the J end lost 5 bases, and 11 bases lay between the germline ends. The CDR3 consists of 13 residues. The CDR3 sequence is CASRIDSYQPQHF. CDR3 DNA: TGTGCCAGCAGAATAGACAGCTATCAGCCCCAGCATTTT.

This clone was seen once. This chain joins TRBV5-1 and TRBJ2-1; 7 positions agree with TRBD2. This CDR3 is 16 amino acids long. The ends lost 2 bases at V and 5 bases at J; junction bases unmatched: 10. The germline CDR1 and CDR2 sequences are SGHRS and YFSETQ. CDR3 sequence (DNA): TGCGCCAGCAGCTTCCCGACTAGCCCGAAGAACAATGAGCAGTTCTTC. Translating it yields CASSFPTSPKNNEQFF.

The chain employs TRBV11-2 and TRBJ2-7; possibly TRBD1 for D (6 bases). V was clipped by 4 bases and J by 3 bases, with 19 bases between them. This CDR3 region has 16 residues. Germline V gene sequence: CDR1 SGHAT, CDR2 FQNNGV. The CDR3 spells CASSSGGRTASYEQYF. The CDR3, as DNA: TGTGCCAGCAGCTCGGGCGGTAGGACAGCTAGCTACGAGCAGTACTTC.

The V call is TRBV9, the J call TRBJ2-2; 12 bases match TRBD2. This CDR3 contains 16 residues. Looked up from germline, CDR1 is SGDLS and CDR2 is YYNGEE. The V segment lost 3 bases and the J segment 4 bases; nucleotides outside the gene matches: 4. For the CDR3, the DNA is TGTGCCAGCAGCGCCCTAGCGGGAGGGGGCACCGGGGAGCTGTTTTTT. This sequence encodes CASSALAGGGTGELFF.

The V and J genes are TRBV9 and TRBJ2-3; 7 positions match TRBD2. The V gene end was trimmed by 0 bases and the J gene end by 4 bases; junction bases not matched to a gene: 5. Germline CDR1 SGDLS, CDR2 YYNGEE. This CDR3 has 15 amino acids. CDR3 loop: CASSVEREVADTQYF. The CDR3 nucleotides are TGTGCCAGCAGCGTAGAACGGGAGGTTGCAGATACGCAGTATTTT.

CDR3: CSVGAENRQGTKNIQYF. The CDR3 coding sequence is TGCAGCGTCGGGGCTGAAAATCGTCAGGGGACCAAAAACATTCAGTACTTC. The gene calls are TRBV29-1 and TRBJ2-4, with a possible D match to TRBD1 (6 bases). From germline, CDR1 is SQVTM and CDR2 ANQGSEA. V was trimmed by 6 bases and J by 2 bases, leaving 23 bases between them. This CDR3 is built from 17 residues.

In this sample, this clone turned up a few times. CDR3 sequence: CASSAGQGDYTF. CDR3 nucleotides: TGCGCCAGCAGCGCTGGACAGGGTGACTACACCTTC. The V call is TRBV10-1, the J call TRBJ1-2; 8 bases agree with TRBD1. CDR1 and CDR2 (germline): WNHNN, SYGVQD (reference sequence). This CDR3 has 12 residues. V lost 6 bases to trimming and J lost 10 bases; unmatched junction nucleotides: 7.

The chain couples TRBV5-1 to TRBJ2-7, with TRBD2 identical over 9 bases. This CDR3 contains 16 residues. CDR1 SGHRS and CDR2 YFSETQ come from the germline V gene. V gave up 4 bases and J gave up 4 bases; unmatched junction bases: 12. CDR3 DNA: TGCGCCAGCAGCCACGGAAATAGCGGGAGTGTATACGAGCAGTACTTC. Translation gives CASSHGNSGSVYEQYF.